Below, 8 T cell receptor beta chains from the same sample are listed, as sequenced in a study of blood T cell repertoires in COVID-19. Generated by immunoSEQ multiplex PCR, the TCRdb table keeps only in-frame clones and is missing some. The sample lists 180,000 or so clones; 82% were seen once. Sequencing used PBMCs or T cells enriched from blood (not recorded which). These receptors were obtained from a middle-aged man who had recovered from COVID-19.

CDR3 DNA sequence: TGTGCCAGCACGCCCCGGGCCCCGGGACAGGGGAACCTCGTCTATGGCTACACCTTC. Translated, it gives CASTPRAPGQGNLVYGYTF. This chain links TRBV11-2 with TRBJ1-2; 10 bases align to TRBD1. V shed 7 bases and J 4 bases; nucleotides not matched to a gene: 21. The CDR3 has 19 residues. From germline, CDR1 is SGHAT and CDR2 FQNNGV. Together with reference TRBV11-2 and TRBJ1-2, the CDR3 gives the full variable domain: EAGVAQSPRYKIIEKRQSVAFWCNPISGHATLYWYQQILGQGPKLLIQFQNNGVVDDSQLPKDRFSAERLKGVDSTLKIQPAKLEDSAVYLCASTPRAPGQGNLVYGYTFGSGTRLTVV.

In nucleotides, the CDR3 is TGTGCCAGCAGCGTAGCGGGGATCGGTTTGAACAATGAGCAGTTCTTC. It translates to CASSVAGIGLNNEQFF. The chain couples TRBV9 to TRBJ2-1, with TRBD2 as a possible D gene (5 bases). The V end was cut by 0 bases, the J end by 5 bases, with 15 bases between. The CDR3 spans 16 residues. Germline V gives CDR1 SGDLS, CDR2 YYNGEE.

The chain carries TRBV14 and TRBJ1-1; no clear D. The CDR3 extends over 14 amino acids. V lost 5 bases and J lost 6, with 16 bases in between. Looked up from germline, CDR1 is SGHDN and CDR2 is FVKESK. In DNA form, the CDR3 reads TGTGCCAGCAGCGTCCATACTGCGGCCCCTGAAGCTTTCTTT. It codes for CASSVHTAAPEAFF.

The chain carries TRBV6-5 and TRBJ2-7; no clear D gene. V shed 4 bases and J shed 4 bases, with 20 bases lying between them. CDR1 is MNHEY, CDR2 SVGAGI, per germline. This CDR3 region has 16 residues. DNA for the CDR3: TGTGCCAGCAGTTGGTCGTCGGTGGCAGGCCAATACGAGCAGTACTTC. It translates to CASSWSSVAGQYEQYF.

The chain recombines TRBV10-3 with TRBJ1-4, with 7 bases that match TRBD1. The germline CDR1 and CDR2 sequences are ENHRY and SYGVKD. V gave up 4 bases and J gave up 0 bases; unmatched junction bases: 8. The CDR3 is 17 residues long. CDR3 DNA sequence: TGTGCCATCAGTGGAGGGGGCAGGCCCGCAACTAATGAAAAACTGTTTTTT. It specifies CAISGGGRPATNEKLFF.

The V and J genes are TRBV19 and TRBJ2-3, with D tentatively TRBD1 (6 bases). Trimming took off 7 bases at V and 4 bases at J, with 15 bases between the two ends. Germline V lookup: CDR1 LNHDA, CDR2 SQIVND (reference sequence). CDR3 length: 14 residues. CDR3 protein: CASTEGVSPDTQYF. CDR3 nucleotide sequence: TGTGCCAGTACTGAGGGGGTTAGCCCAGATACGCAGTATTTT.

The chain joins TRBV12-3 or TRBV12-4 to TRBJ2-7, with D possibly being TRBD2 (6 bases). CDR3 size: 12 residues. V was clipped by 5 bases and J by 6 bases, with 11 bases between them. CDR3 region: CASSTRDFEQYF. The CDR3, as DNA: TGTGCCAGCAGTACCCGGGACTTCGAGCAGTACTTC.

The CDR3 region has the DNA TGTGCCAGCTCGGGATCTGGAAACACCATATATTTT. This translates into CASSGSGNTIYF. The chain combines TRBV2 with TRBJ1-3, with D uncertain. V shed 8 bases and J shed 1 base, with 6 bases lying between them. This CDR3 is 12 amino acids long. Germline lookup yields CDR1 SNHLY and CDR2 FYNNEI.